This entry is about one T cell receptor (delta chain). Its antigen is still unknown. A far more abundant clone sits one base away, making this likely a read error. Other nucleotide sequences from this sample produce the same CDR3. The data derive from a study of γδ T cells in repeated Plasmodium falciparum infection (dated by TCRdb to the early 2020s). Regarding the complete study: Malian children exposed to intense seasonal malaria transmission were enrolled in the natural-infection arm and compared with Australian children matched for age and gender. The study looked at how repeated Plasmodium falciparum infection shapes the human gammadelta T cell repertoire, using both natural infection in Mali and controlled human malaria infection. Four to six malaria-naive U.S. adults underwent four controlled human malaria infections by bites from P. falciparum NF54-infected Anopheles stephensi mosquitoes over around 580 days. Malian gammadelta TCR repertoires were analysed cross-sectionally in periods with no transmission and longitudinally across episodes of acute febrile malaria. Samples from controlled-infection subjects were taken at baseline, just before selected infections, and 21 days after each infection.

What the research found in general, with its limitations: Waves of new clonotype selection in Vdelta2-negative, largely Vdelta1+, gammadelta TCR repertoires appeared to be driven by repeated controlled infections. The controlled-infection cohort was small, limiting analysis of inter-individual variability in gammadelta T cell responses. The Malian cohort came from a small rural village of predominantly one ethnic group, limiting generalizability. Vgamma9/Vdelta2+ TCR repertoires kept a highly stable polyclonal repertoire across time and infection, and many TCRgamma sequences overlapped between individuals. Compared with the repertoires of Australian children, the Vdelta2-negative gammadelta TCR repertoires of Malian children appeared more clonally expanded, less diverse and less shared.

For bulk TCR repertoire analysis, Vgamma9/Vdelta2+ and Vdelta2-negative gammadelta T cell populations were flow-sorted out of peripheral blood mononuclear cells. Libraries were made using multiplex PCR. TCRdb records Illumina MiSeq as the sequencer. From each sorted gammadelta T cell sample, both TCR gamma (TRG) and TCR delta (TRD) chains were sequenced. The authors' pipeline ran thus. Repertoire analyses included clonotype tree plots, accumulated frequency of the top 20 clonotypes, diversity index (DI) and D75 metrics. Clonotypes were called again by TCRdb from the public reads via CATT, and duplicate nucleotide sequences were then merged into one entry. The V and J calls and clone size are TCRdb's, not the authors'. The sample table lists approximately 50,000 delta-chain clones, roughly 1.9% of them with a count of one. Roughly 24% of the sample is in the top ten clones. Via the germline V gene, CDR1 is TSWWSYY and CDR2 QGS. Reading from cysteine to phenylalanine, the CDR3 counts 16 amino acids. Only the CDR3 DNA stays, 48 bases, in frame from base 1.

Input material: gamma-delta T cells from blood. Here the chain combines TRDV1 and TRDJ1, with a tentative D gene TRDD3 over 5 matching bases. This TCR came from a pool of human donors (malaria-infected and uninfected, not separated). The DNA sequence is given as TGTGCTCTCGGGGAACTTATCCCCCAAAAGGAGGGTAAACTCATCTTT. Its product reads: CALGELIPQKEGKLIF.